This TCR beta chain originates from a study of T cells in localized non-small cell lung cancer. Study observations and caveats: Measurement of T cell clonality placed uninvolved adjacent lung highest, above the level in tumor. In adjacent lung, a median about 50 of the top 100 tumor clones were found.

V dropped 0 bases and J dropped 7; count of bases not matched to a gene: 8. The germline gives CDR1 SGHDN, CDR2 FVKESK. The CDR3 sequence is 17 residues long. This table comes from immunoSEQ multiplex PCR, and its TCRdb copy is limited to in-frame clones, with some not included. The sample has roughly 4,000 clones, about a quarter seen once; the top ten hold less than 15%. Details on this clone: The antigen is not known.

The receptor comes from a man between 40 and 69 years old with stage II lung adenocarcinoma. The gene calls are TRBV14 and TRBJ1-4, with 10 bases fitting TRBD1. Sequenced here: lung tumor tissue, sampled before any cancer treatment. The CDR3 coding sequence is TGTGCCAGCAGCCAAGACCCTACCGGGACAGGGGCTGAAAAACTGTTTTTT. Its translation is CASSQDPTGTGAEKLFF.